What follows are 27 T cell receptor beta chains derived from one specimen sequenced in a study of PD-1 blockade in classical Hodgkin lymphoma (dated by TCRdb to the early 2020s). The label giving this sample's time point can be read as: cycle 2 day 1 (C2D1) of nivolumab. Every trial patient had relapsed following autologous stem cell transplantation, and prior brentuximab vedotin exposure was what differed among cohorts A, B and C. The protocol used for the library was the immunoSEQ multiplex PCR assay. TCRdb carries this immuneACCESS record with in-frame sequences only. Its versions omit some clonotypes, under half of them owing to an unresolved V gene in the studies checked, with the rest unexplained. The sample table lists around 27,000 clones, approximately 78% of them with a count of one. Under 14% of the sample lies in the top ten. The sequencing here drew on peripheral blood mononuclear cells (PBMCs), taken before the second cycle of nivolumab. The receptors come from a human donor with classical Hodgkin lymphoma.

Only one count was recorded for this clone. CDR3 sequence: CASFEGGPTGELFF. CDR3 sequence (DNA): TGTGCCAGCTTTGAAGGGGGGCCAACCGGGGAGCTGTTTTTT. V usage is TRBV2 and J usage is TRBJ2-2; D possibly uses TRBD1 or TRBD2 (6 bases each). The germline V gene has CDR1 SNHLY and CDR2 FYNNEI. The CDR3 extends over 14 amino acids. The V end lost 8 bases, the J end lost 5 bases, and 15 bases lay between the germline ends.

The chain has TRBV28 and TRBJ1-5; D is unresolved. Germline assignment: CDR1 MDHEN and CDR2 SYDVKM. The CDR3 extends over 12 amino acids. The V end was cut by 7 bases, the J end by 7 bases, with 11 bases between. CDR3 sequence (DNA): TGTGCCAGCAAGACATATCGGCAGCCCCAGCATTTT. Its protein product is CASKTYRQPQHF. Looking up the rest from reference TRBV28 and TRBJ1-5 gives the full variable domain: DVKVTQSSRYLVKRTGEKVFLECVQDMDHENMFWYRQDPGLGLRLIYFSYDVKMKEKGDIPEGYSVSREKKERFSLILESASTNQTSMYLCASKTYRQPQHFGDGTRLSIL.

J is TRBJ1-4 and V is TRBV7-2, with TRBD1 as a possible D gene (6 bases). Trimming pared 1 base from V and 13 bases from J, leaving 10 bases between. This CDR3 contains 12 residues. Germline V gives CDR1 SGHTA, CDR2 FQGNSA. The CDR3 DNA reads TGTGCCAGCAGCTTAGGGGACAAGGGACTGTTTTTT. Translating gives CASSLGDKGLFF.

The J gene is TRBJ2-1, the V gene TRBV4-3, with TRBD2 identical over 14 bases. V lost 4 bases to trimming and J lost 4 bases; unmatched junction nucleotides: 6. The germline V gene has CDR1 LGHNA and CDR2 YSLEER. The CDR3 contains 17 residues. CDR3 amino acids: CASSRRTSGGLYNEQFF. The CDR3, as DNA: TGCGCCAGCAGCCGCCGGACTAGCGGGGGGCTTTACAATGAGCAGTTCTTC.

The CDR3 reads CASSLVVGNTIYF. In DNA form, the CDR3 reads TGTGCCAGCAGTTTAGTTGTTGGAAACACCATATATTTT. The rearrangement uses TRBV28 and TRBJ1-3; D is undetermined. Per the germline V gene, CDR1 is MDHEN and CDR2 is SYDVKM. Trimming took 2 bases from V and 3 from J, leaving 5 bases between them. This CDR3 region has 13 residues.

The chain is built from TRBV9 and TRBJ2-1; 9 bases agree with TRBD2. Germline CDR1 is SGDLS and CDR2 is YYNGEE. There are 14 residues in the CDR3. The trim removed 4 bases at V and 8 bases at J, leaving 7 bases unmatched. In nucleotides, the CDR3 is TGTGCCAGCAGCACCGGGACTAGCAAAGATGAGCAGTTCTTC. Amino acids: CASSTGTSKDEQFF. Looking up the rest from reference TRBV9 and TRBJ2-1 gives the full variable domain: DSGVTQTPKHLITATGQRVTLRCSPRSGDLSVYWYQQSLDQGLQFLIQYYNGEERAKGNILERFSAQQFPDLHSELNLSSLELGDSALYFCASSTGTSKDEQFFGPGTRLTVL.

The chain has TRBV27 and TRBJ2-1; TRBD1 or TRBD2 may be the D gene (6 bases each). The CDR3 spans 15 residues. Looked up from germline, CDR1 is MNHEY and CDR2 is SMNVEV (reference sequence). V was trimmed by 6 bases and J by 0 bases, leaving 12 bases between them. The CDR3 DNA sequence: TGTGCCAGCAGGTCGGGGGCCCACTCCTACAATGAGCAGTTCTTC. The encoded protein is CASRSGAHSYNEQFF.

This clone has just one count. The rearrangement links TRBV6-6 to TRBJ2-5; D not certain. This CDR3 is 11 amino acids long. In germline, CDR1 is MNHNY, CDR2 SVGAGI (reference sequence). The V gene lost 5 bases and the J gene lost 5 bases, with 6 bases spanning the gap. This chain's CDR3 is CASSDRETQYF. The CDR3 DNA sequence: TGTGCCAGCAGTGACCGGGAGACCCAGTACTTC.

The CDR3 loop is CASSRGQANYGYTF. CDR3 nucleotide sequence: TGTGCCAGCAGTCGGGGACAGGCTAACTATGGCTACACCTTC. V usage is TRBV28 and J usage is TRBJ1-2; 8 bases agree with TRBD1. This CDR3 has 14 residues. The V segment lost 5 bases and the J segment 0 bases; nucleotides outside the gene matches: 2. Germline CDR1 and CDR2: MDHEN and SYDVKM.

Comment on this clone: Other DNA sequences in the sample encode the same CDR3. The chain has TRBV6-4 and TRBJ2-3, with TRBD1 identical over 9 bases. Germline CDR1 MRHNA, CDR2 SNTAGT. The ends lost 2 bases at V and 6 bases at J; junction bases unmatched: 6. This CDR3 comprises 15 residues. The CDR3 spells CASSDTGGASDTQYF. The CDR3 nucleotides are TGTGCCAGCAGTGACACAGGGGGCGCATCGGATACGCAGTATTTT.

This clone was recorded only once. This chain links TRBV11-1 with TRBJ2-1, with unresolved D. V was shortened by 5 bases and J by 5 bases, with 10 bases between the two germline ends. The germline V gene has CDR1 SGHAT and CDR2 FQDESV (reference sequence). The CDR3 totals 13 residues. The CDR3 region is CASSLISDNEQFF. The CDR3 DNA follows: TGTGCCAGCAGCCTTATCTCGGACAATGAGCAGTTCTTC.

The chain combines TRBV27 with TRBJ1-2; TRBD1 matches at 9 bases. V lost 0 bases and J lost 9; bases outside the gene matches: 5. From germline, CDR1 is MNHEY and CDR2 SMNVEV (reference sequence). The CDR3 consists of 14 residues. For the CDR3, the DNA is TGTGCCAGCAGTTTATCGGGGACAGGGAGGAGCTACACCTTC. This sequence encodes CASSLSGTGRSYTF.

This chain joins TRBV18 and TRBJ1-1, with D hard to call. Germline V CDR1 and CDR2: KGHSH, LQKENI. This CDR3 has 13 residues. Deletions cut 4 bases from V and 6 bases from J, with 12 bases between. CDR3 loop: CASSLQVASEAFF. CDR3 DNA sequence: TGTGCCAGCTCACTCCAGGTCGCCTCTGAAGCTTTCTTT. Based on the CDR3 plus reference TRBV18 and TRBJ1-1, the full variable domain is NAGVMQNPRHLVRRRGQEARLRCSPMKGHSHVYWYRQLPEEGLKFMVYLQKENIIDESGMPKERFSAEFPKEGPSILRIQQVVRGDSAAYFCASSLQVASEAFFGQGTRLTVV.

The chain combines TRBV5-4 with TRBJ2-1; a weak D match, TRBD2 (7 bases). The germline CDR1 and CDR2 sequences are SGHNT and YYREEE (reference sequence). This CDR3 comprises 16 residues. V lost 0 bases and J 2 bases, leaving 12 bases between the germline ends. This CDR3 reads CASSLVGGRAYNEQFF. Here the CDR3 DNA reads TGTGCCAGCAGCTTGGTCGGGGGGCGAGCCTACAATGAGCAGTTCTTC. The full variable domain, rest sourced from reference TRBV5-4 and TRBJ2-1, is ETGVTQSPTHLIKTRGQQVTLRCSSQSGHNTVSWYQQALGQGPQFIFQYYREEENGRGNFPPRFSGLQFPNYSSELNVNALELDDSALYLCASSLVGGRAYNEQFFGPGTRLTVL.

By share of the sample, this clone is medium-sized. The chain employs TRBV5-4 and TRBJ1-1, with D possibly matching TRBD1 (5 bases). The CDR3 totals 16 residues. V lost 0 bases, J lost 2 bases, and 14 bases lay in between. CDR1 SGHNT and CDR2 YYREEE come from the germline V gene (reference sequence). CDR3 DNA sequence: TGTGCCAGCAGCTTGGTGGGGGGGGAATTCAACACTGAAGCTTTCTTT. Its protein product is CASSLVGGEFNTEAFF.

The rearrangement links TRBV23-1 to TRBJ2-7, with D possibly matching TRBD1 (6 bases). TRBV23-1 falls under the ORF class, with uncertain function. The CDR3 length is 17 residues. Trimming pared 2 bases from V and 4 bases from J, leaving 21 bases between. This chain's CDR3 is CASSQPEAPRGMYEQYF. In nucleotides, the CDR3 is TGCGCCAGCAGTCAACCAGAGGCCCCCAGGGGTATGTACGAGCAGTACTTC.

The chain couples TRBV5-6 to TRBJ1-5; 7 bases fit TRBD1. The germline V gene encodes CDR1 SGHDT and CDR2 YYEEEE. The CDR3 sequence is 14 residues long. V dropped 4 bases and J dropped 7; count of bases not matched to a gene: 8. The CDR3 region has the DNA TGTGCCAGCAGCCATGACAGGGCAGACCAGCCCCAGCATTTT. The encoded protein is CASSHDRADQPQHF.

This clone has a handful of counts. In the same sample, other DNA sequences code for this CDR3. This rearrangement joins TRBV6-5 to TRBJ2-1; D ambiguous. V lost 6 bases, J lost 0 bases, and 6 bases lay in between. The CDR3 consists of 13 residues. CDR1 and CDR2 (germline): MNHEY, SVGAGI. The DNA of the CDR3 is TGTGCCAGCAGCCTAAGCTCCTACAATGAGCAGTTCTTC. It yields the protein CASSLSSYNEQFF.

This clone was picked up one time. The CDR3 nucleotides read TGCGCCAGCAGCCAGTTCGCAGAGGACAGGGCCTACGAGCAGTACTTC. This translates into CASSQFAEDRAYEQYF. This chain connects TRBV4-1 to TRBJ2-7, with TRBD1 matching 8 bases. J lost 2 bases, V lost 3 bases, and 9 bases had no gene match. The CDR3 has 16 amino acids. The germline CDR1 and CDR2 sequences are MGHRA and YSYEKL.

The chain joins TRBV5-4 to TRBJ2-2, with D possibly TRBD2 on 6 matching bases. The CDR3 extends over 15 amino acids. CDR1 and CDR2 (germline): SGHNT, YYREEE (reference sequence). Trimming cost V 4 bases and J 0 bases, with 10 bases left between them. The CDR3 loop is CASSPGGANTGELFF. The CDR3 coding sequence is TGTGCCAGCAGCCCGGGCGGGGCGAACACCGGGGAGCTGTTTTTT.

The chain employs TRBV18 and TRBJ1-2; no clear D gene. The CDR3 is made up of 13 amino acids. Germline assignment: CDR1 KGHSH and CDR2 LQKENI. The V gene lost 5 bases and the J gene lost 8 bases, with 15 bases spanning the gap. The CDR3 reads CASSARSEGGYTF. CDR3 nucleotides: TGTGCCAGCTCAGCCCGATCTGAGGGAGGCTACACCTTC.

This sequence joins TRBV11-2 and TRBJ1-2; a possible D gene is TRBD1 (5 bases). CDR1 and CDR2 (germline): SGHAT, FQNNGV. Between the trimmed V and J ends, which lost 1 base and 4 bases, there was a span of 13 bases. The CDR3 has 15 residues. The CDR3 sequence: CASSLVGQGGYGYTF. The CDR3, as DNA: TGTGCCAGCAGCTTAGTCGGGCAGGGTGGCTATGGCTACACCTTC.

This chain links TRBV20-1 with TRBJ1-1; D ambiguous. Trimming left V 6 bases short and J 7 bases short, with 9 bases between. The germline gives CDR1 DFQATT, CDR2 SNEGSKA (reference sequence). CDR3 size: 10 residues. The CDR3 bases are TGCAGTGCCTTTACAGTTGAAGCTTTCTTT. Protein product: CSAFTVEAFF.

The CDR3 is CASSFRAGAPPRADTQYF. The CDR3 bases are TGTGCCAGCAGCTTTAGGGCGGGGGCCCCCCCCCGGGCAGATACGCAGTATTTT. The chain combines TRBV7-2 with TRBJ2-3, with D perhaps matching TRBD2 (7 bases). The CDR3 is 18 amino acids. Germline CDR1 SGHTA, CDR2 FQGNSA. Trimming pared 3 bases from V and 4 bases from J, leaving 23 bases between. Full variable domain (remainder filled in from reference TRBV7-2 and TRBJ2-3): GAGVSQSPSNKVTEKGKDVELRCDPISGHTALYWYRQSLGQGLEFLIYFQGNSAPDKSGLPSDRFSAERTGGSVSTLTIQRTQQEDSAVYLCASSFRAGAPPRADTQYFGPGTRLTVL.

This clone was seen a handful of times. The rearrangement joins TRBV6-1 to TRBJ2-7; TRBD1 matches 7 bases. This CDR3 contains 13 residues. The V gene's germline CDR1 is MNHNS and CDR2 SASEGT. J gave up 7 bases and V 9 bases, and 12 bases lay outside the gene matches. As DNA, the CDR3 is TGTGCCAGTGACAGGGAGATCCCTTCGGAGCAGTACTTC. Its protein product is CASDREIPSEQYF.

The sample holds one count of this clone. This chain joins TRBV7-9 and TRBJ2-5, with 11 bases that match TRBD2. The germline gives CDR1 SEHNR, CDR2 FQNEAQ (reference sequence). This CDR3 spans 14 amino acids. J lost 3 bases, V lost 5 bases, and 2 bases had no gene match. CDR3 amino acids: CASSLGLAEETQYF. The CDR3 coding sequence is TGTGCCAGCAGCCTGGGACTAGCGGAAGAGACCCAGTACTTC.

The chain employs TRBV7-3 and TRBJ2-5, with D hard to call. V lost 3 bases and J lost 1, with 6 bases in between. The CDR3 is made up of 13 amino acids. From germline, CDR1 is SGHTA and CDR2 FQGTGA. Here the CDR3 DNA reads TGTGCCAGCAGCTTTGACCTCCAAGAGACCCAGTACTTC. This codes for CASSFDLQETQYF.